This T cell receptor beta chain was identified in a study of metastatic and nonmetastatic thyroid tumors. In the study overall: Repertoire comparisons spanned blood and tumor or nodule tissue from malignant and benign thyroid patients.

Germline CDR1 is MRHNA and CDR2 is SNTAGT. V was clipped by 4 bases and J by 3 bases, with 4 bases between them. The CDR3 consists of 12 residues. Via MiXCR, TCRdb re-called the PCR reads. The repertoire consists of roughly 89,000 clones, with under 15% occurring once and the leading ten covering roughly 9.6%. This clone showed up many times. Its antigen is still unknown. No treatment of any kind had been given to any patient before thyroid surgery. General study points: For both blood and tumor, malignant thyroid tumors reportedly showed significantly higher TCR beta diversity than benign nodules did.

Sample: tumor tissue. The rearrangement uses TRBV6-4 and TRBJ1-3, with D uncertain. The sequence was obtained from a female donor with papillary thyroid cancer or a benign thyroid nodule (not recorded which). Some clones in this sample may be carry-over from other donors' samples. The CDR3 protein is CASSVGGNTIYF. For the CDR3, the DNA is TGTGCCAGCAGTGTAGGTGGAAACACCATATATTTT.